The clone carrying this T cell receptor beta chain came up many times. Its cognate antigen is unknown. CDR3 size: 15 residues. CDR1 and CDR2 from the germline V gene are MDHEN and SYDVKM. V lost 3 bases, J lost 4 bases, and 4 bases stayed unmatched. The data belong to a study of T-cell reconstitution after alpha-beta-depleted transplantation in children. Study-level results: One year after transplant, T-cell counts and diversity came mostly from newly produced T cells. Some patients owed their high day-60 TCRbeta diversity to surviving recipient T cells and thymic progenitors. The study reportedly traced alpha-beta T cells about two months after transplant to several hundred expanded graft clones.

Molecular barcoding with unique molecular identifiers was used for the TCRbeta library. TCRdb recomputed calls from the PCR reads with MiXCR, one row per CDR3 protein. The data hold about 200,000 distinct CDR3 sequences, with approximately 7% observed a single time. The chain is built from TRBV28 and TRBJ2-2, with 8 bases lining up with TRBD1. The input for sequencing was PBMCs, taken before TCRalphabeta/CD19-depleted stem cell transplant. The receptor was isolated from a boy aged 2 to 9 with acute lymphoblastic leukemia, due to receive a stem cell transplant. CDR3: CASSFWQGATGELFF. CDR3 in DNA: TGTGCCAGCAGTTTTTGGCAGGGGGCCACCGGGGAGCTGTTTTTT.